These 9 T cell receptor beta chains were sequenced from one sample in a study of shared clonotypes between healthy human individuals. This table comes from immunoSEQ multiplex PCR, and its TCRdb copy is limited to in-frame clones, with some not included. The sample records just over 2,000,000 clones, roughly 94% being singletons. Sequencing input: naive CD4+ T cells sorted from blood. As for subset: CD45RA+ positively selected. These receptors came from a man younger than 35 in good health.

This sequence joins TRBV7-2 and TRBJ2-1; D perhaps matches TRBD1 (5 bases). CDR1 SGHTA and CDR2 FQGNSA come from the germline V gene. The CDR3 spans 14 residues. Trimming pared 2 bases from V and 4 bases from J, leaving 9 bases between. The CDR3 is CASSLQGGYNEQFF. The CDR3 DNA sequence: TGTGCCAGCAGCTTACAGGGTGGGTACAATGAGCAGTTCTTC.

This clone was seen just once. J is TRBJ2-7 and V is TRBV5-6; TRBD1 matches at 8 bases. The CDR3 covers 16 residues. Germline values: CDR1 SGHDT, CDR2 YYEEEE. V was pared by 4 bases and J by 3 bases, with 12 bases of the junction left unmatched. The CDR3 nucleotides are TGTGCCAGCAGCCGCGACAGGGGTTCTTTCGTCTACGAGCAGTACTTC. This gives the protein CASSRDRGSFVYEQYF.

V and J are TRBV7-9 and TRBJ1-1, with 7 nucleotides matching TRBD1. V lost 3 bases, J lost 8 bases, and 0 bases stayed unmatched. This CDR3 is built from 11 residues. Germline CDR1 reads SEHNR; CDR2 reads FQNEAQ (reference sequence). CDR3 in amino acids: CASSLGQEAFF. The CDR3 DNA is TGTGCCAGCAGCTTGGGACAGGAAGCTTTCTTT.

This chain links TRBV28 with TRBJ2-2; no clear D gene. Looked up from germline, CDR1 is MDHEN and CDR2 is SYDVKM. The V gene lost 6 bases and the J gene lost 8 bases, with 19 bases spanning the gap. CDR3 size: 15 residues. This CDR3 is CASSPGTLGRGELFF. DNA of the CDR3: TGTGCCAGCAGCCCAGGAACCCTAGGGCGGGGGGAGCTGTTTTTT.

This chain connects TRBV7-3 to TRBJ2-6; 9 bases are a match to TRBD1. V was clipped by 5 bases and J by 0 bases; unmatched bases: 8. The length of the CDR3 is 18 residues. Per the germline V gene, CDR1 is SGHTA and CDR2 is FQGTGA. For the CDR3, the DNA is TGTGCCAGCAGCCCGCCAGGACAGGGGAGCTCTGGGGCCAACGTCCTGACTTTC. It codes for CASSPPGQGSSGANVLTF.

The J gene is TRBJ2-7, the V gene TRBV7-2, with 14 bases fitting TRBD2. Germline V gene lookup returns CDR1 SGHTA and CDR2 FQGNSA. The V and J ends lost 4 bases and 4 bases, in that order; junction bases with no gene match: 6. This CDR3 has 16 residues. In DNA form, the CDR3 reads TGTGCCAGCAGCTCAGGACTAGCGGGGGGCAAGTACGAGCAGTACTTC. As protein: CASSSGLAGGKYEQYF.

Only one count was recorded for this clone. V gene TRBV18 combines with J gene TRBJ2-7, with D possibly TRBD2 on 5 matching bases. The CDR3 extends over 14 amino acids. Germline V gene sequence: CDR1 KGHSH, CDR2 LQKENI. Deletions cut 4 bases from V and 0 bases from J, with 10 bases between. The CDR3 DNA follows: TGTGCCAGCTCACAGCTAGCATACTCCTACGAGCAGTACTTC. Its translation is CASSQLAYSYEQYF.

The chain carries TRBV28 and TRBJ1-1, with 7 bases aligning to TRBD1. The trim removed 5 bases at V and 4 bases at J, leaving 7 bases unmatched. The CDR3 covers 14 residues. In germline, CDR1 is MDHEN, CDR2 SYDVKM. The CDR3 region is CASSTRTGVTEAFF. For the CDR3, the DNA is TGTGCCAGCAGTACGAGAACAGGGGTCACTGAAGCTTTCTTT. The whole variable domain, filled in from reference TRBV28 and TRBJ1-1, reads DVKVTQSSRYLVKRTGEKVFLECVQDMDHENMFWYRQDPGLGLRLIYFSYDVKMKEKGDIPEGYSVSREKKERFSLILESASTNQTSMYLCASSTRTGVTEAFFGQGTRLTVV.

The rearrangement uses TRBV11-1 and TRBJ2-2, with 7 positions matching TRBD1. The germline V gene has CDR1 SGHAT and CDR2 FQDESV (reference sequence). This CDR3 has 15 amino acids. J gave up 4 bases and V 4 bases, and 6 bases lay outside the gene matches. The CDR3 is CASSSGQVGTGELFF. CDR3 nucleotide sequence: TGTGCCAGCAGCTCCGGACAGGTCGGCACCGGGGAGCTGTTTTTT.